This is a list of T cell receptor beta chains from one sample in a study of blood T cell repertoires in COVID-19. Generated by immunoSEQ multiplex PCR, the TCRdb table keeps only in-frame clones and is missing some. Here the sample spans some 290,000 clones, 85% to 90% being singletons. Material: peripheral blood. All receptors derive from a woman in her thirties with COVID-19, enrolled during active disease. Both conserved end residues are part of each CDR3. The D gene is left open where the match is weak. Part of the rows lack a size; the others show once, few, many or a class for expanded clones.

abundance: -; j_gene: TRBJ1-5; d_gene: -; v_gene: TRBV3-1/TRBV3-2; CDR3nt: TGTGCCAGCAGCCCTACTGGGGAGATCAATCAGCCCCAGCATTTT; CDR3aa: CASSPTGEINQPQHF
abundance: -; j_gene: TRBJ2-3; d_gene: -; v_gene: TRBV30; CDR3nt: TGTGCCTGGAGTGTCGGCAGGCATATCACAGATACGCAGTATTTT; CDR3aa: CAWSVGRHITDTQYF
abundance: once; j_gene: TRBJ1-1; d_gene: TRBD1; v_gene: TRBV5-1; CDR3nt: TGCGCCAGCAGCTTGGCTGGGACAGGGAACACTGAAGCTTTCTTT; CDR3aa: CASSLAGTGNTEAFF
abundance: -; j_gene: TRBJ2-3; d_gene: -; v_gene: TRBV4-1; CDR3nt: TGCGCCAGCAGCGCCGCGAGAAGTGGAGATACGCAGTATTTT; CDR3aa: CASSAARSGDTQYF
abundance: -; j_gene: TRBJ2-1; d_gene: -; v_gene: TRBV27; CDR3nt: TGTGCCAGCACCAATCCCGGTGGTGAGCAGTTCTTC; CDR3aa: CASTNPGGEQFF
abundance: -; j_gene: TRBJ2-7; d_gene: TRBD1; v_gene: TRBV4-1; CDR3nt: TGCGCCAGCAGCCAGCAACAGGGGGATACCTGGTACGAGCAGTACTTC; CDR3aa: CASSQQQGDTWYEQYF
abundance: -; j_gene: TRBJ2-2; d_gene: TRBD1; v_gene: TRBV9; CDR3nt: TGTGCCAGCAGCGGAGGGACAGGGCGATATCACGGGGAGCTGTTTTTT; CDR3aa: CASSGGTGRYHGELFF
abundance: -; j_gene: TRBJ2-3; d_gene: TRBD2; v_gene: TRBV9; CDR3nt: TGTGCCAGCAGCGTAGTGGCGGCGGGAGGGCCCGGAGATACGCAGTATTTT; CDR3aa: CASSVVAAGGPGDTQYF
abundance: -; j_gene: TRBJ1-2; d_gene: -; v_gene: TRBV18; CDR3nt: TGTGCCAGCTCACCACCTAGTCTCTCTTCTGGCTACACCTTC; CDR3aa: CASSPPSLSSGYTF
abundance: -; j_gene: TRBJ1-4; d_gene: -; v_gene: TRBV2; CDR3nt: TGTGCCAGCAGTGATCGGGTACGGGAAAAACTGTTTTTT; CDR3aa: CASSDRVREKLFF